The next 32 T cell receptor beta chains were all read from a single sample in a study of cytomegalovirus exposure and HLA in healthy donors. PCR primers comprised 60 Vbeta and 13 Jbeta primers. The data were produced by immunoSEQ multiplex PCR, yet TCRdb's version contains in-frame clones alone and is incomplete. Altogether roughly 120,000 clones are present, 65% to 80% being singletons, with the ten largest covering roughly 2.9%. Material for sequencing was PBMCs. All receptors come from a woman between 55 and 75 years old in good health and CMV-seropositive.

The CDR3 bases are TGTGCCATCAGCTCCCAAGAGAATTCACCCCTCCACTTT. Its translation: CAISSQENSPLHF. J is TRBJ1-6 and V is TRBV10-3; D not certain. V was clipped by 6 bases and J by 7 bases, with 10 bases between them. This CDR3 is built from 13 residues. Germline CDR1 and CDR2: ENHRY and SYGVKD.

This chain joins TRBV7-9 and TRBJ1-5; the D gene is possibly TRBD1 (5 bases). V was shortened by 6 bases and J by 2 bases, with 17 bases between the two germline ends. The CDR3 runs to 16 residues. Germline V gene sequence: CDR1 SEHNR, CDR2 FQNEAQ (reference sequence). The CDR3: CASSLSGGVGNQPQHF. The CDR3 nucleotides are TGTGCCAGCAGTCTCTCAGGAGGGGTTGGCAATCAGCCCCAGCATTTT.

The CDR3 reads CASSQGLAGGNYEQYF. CDR3 in DNA: TGTGCCAGCAGCCAGGGACTAGCGGGGGGGAACTACGAGCAGTACTTC. The chain employs TRBV7-8 and TRBJ2-7; 16 nucleotides match TRBD2. After removal of 5 bases from V and 3 bases from J, the junction contained 4 bases not matched to a gene. The CDR3 contains 16 residues. Looked up from germline, CDR1 is SGHVS and CDR2 is FQNEAQ.

The chain is built from TRBV18 and TRBJ2-3; no clear D. V lost 0 bases to trimming and J lost 1 base, with 5 bases between them. The CDR3 consists of 14 residues. In germline, CDR1 is KGHSH, CDR2 LQKENI. CDR3 nucleotides: TGTGCCAGCTCACCACCGGCCGGCACAGATACGCAGTATTTT. This sequence encodes CASSPPAGTDTQYF.

The chain uses TRBV19 and TRBJ2-7, with 9 bases aligning to TRBD2. V lost 6 bases and J lost 4; bases outside the gene matches: 10. The CDR3 totals 15 residues. CDR1 is LNHDA and CDR2 is SQIVND in the germline V gene (reference sequence). The CDR3, as DNA: TGTGCCAGTAGCCCGGGGGCGGGAGGGGTTTACGAGCAGTACTTC. It codes for CASSPGAGGVYEQYF.

The J gene is TRBJ2-7, the V gene TRBV6-1; D is possibly TRBD1 (5 bases). The V and J ends lost 1 base and 3 bases respectively, with 13 bases between them. This CDR3 is 15 amino acids long. Per the germline V gene, CDR1 is MNHNS and CDR2 is SASEGT. The CDR3 DNA reads as TGTGCCAGCAGTGAAGGTTTAGGGGTGGTCTACGAGCAGTACTTC. Its protein product is CASSEGLGVVYEQYF.

The J gene is TRBJ1-5, the V gene TRBV19; 7 bases are shared with TRBD1. Trimming took 4 bases from V and 0 from J; bases not matched to a gene: 12. The germline V gene has CDR1 LNHDA and CDR2 SQIVND (reference sequence). The CDR3 sequence is 18 residues long. The CDR3 reads CASSTKFRDRHSNQPQHF. CDR3 nucleotides: TGTGCCAGTAGTACGAAATTCCGGGACAGACATAGCAATCAGCCCCAGCATTTT.

The CDR3 reads CASSFGGGTGELFF. The CDR3 region has the DNA TGTGCCAGCAGCTTTGGGGGGGGCACCGGGGAGCTGTTTTTT. The rearrangement joins TRBV7-3 to TRBJ2-2; 7 bases fit TRBD2. The CDR3 runs 14 residues. V lost 3 bases to trimming and J lost 4 bases; unmatched junction nucleotides: 2. CDR1 and CDR2 from the germline V gene are SGHTA and FQGTGA.

Turning to this clone: A read error may account for a junction end that differs from germline. This chain links TRBV7-9 with TRBJ1-2; 7 bases align to TRBD1. Germline CDR1 and CDR2: SEHNR and FQNEAQ (reference sequence). The CDR3 covers 16 residues. CDR3 sequence reads: CSSSSLRTGSSRGYTF. The DNA of the CDR3 is TGTTCCAGCAGCTCCTTAAGGACAGGTTCGTCTCGTGGCTACACCTTC.

This clone appeared once. This chain connects TRBV5-1 to TRBJ1-1; 9 nucleotides agree with TRBD1. The CDR3 runs to 13 residues. Germline V gives CDR1 SGHRS, CDR2 YFSETQ. V trimming: 3 bases; J trimming: 10 bases; junction bases outside the gene matches: 7. CDR3 sequence reads: CASSWGQGSGAFF. For the CDR3, the DNA is TGCGCCAGCAGCTGGGGACAGGGTTCAGGAGCTTTCTTT.

This clone showed up just a few times. The CDR3 reads CASTTWGGLAFF. The CDR3 region has the DNA TGCGCCAGCACTACCTGGGGAGGGCTGGCTTTCTTT. V is TRBV10-2 and J is TRBJ1-1; D is ambiguous. V was cut by 7 bases and J by 11 bases, with 17 bases left in between. The V gene's germline CDR1 is WSHSY and CDR2 SAAADI. This CDR3 is built from 12 residues.

The chain is built from TRBV2 and TRBJ2-1, with TRBD2 matching over 12 bases. The junction had 4 bases not matched to a gene; V was cut back by 3 bases and J by 7 bases. The CDR3 consists of 15 residues. The germline V gene encodes CDR1 SNHLY and CDR2 FYNNEI. The CDR3 loop is CASSDVLAGGNEQFF. CDR3 in DNA: TGTGCCAGCAGTGATGTTCTAGCGGGAGGGAATGAGCAGTTCTTC.

The rearrangement uses TRBV18 and TRBJ1-1; 9 bases fit TRBD1. The trim removed 0 bases at V and 10 bases at J, leaving 3 bases unmatched. The length of the CDR3 is 13 residues. CDR1 is KGHSH and CDR2 is LQKENI in the germline V gene. For the CDR3, the DNA is TGTGCCAGCTCACCACCTTCGACAGGGGGAGCTTTCTTT. It yields the protein CASSPPSTGGAFF. Full variable domain (outside the CDR3, taken from reference TRBV18 and TRBJ1-1): NAGVMQNPRHLVRRRGQEARLRCSPMKGHSHVYWYRQLPEEGLKFMVYLQKENIIDESGMPKERFSAEFPKEGPSILRIQQVVRGDSAAYFCASSPPSTGGAFFGQGTRLTVV.

The V gene is TRBV18, the J gene TRBJ1-1; D is unclear. The CDR3 loop spans 15 amino acids. Germline V lookup: CDR1 KGHSH, CDR2 LQKENI. V dropped 6 bases and J dropped 3 bases, with 17 bases sitting between them. The CDR3 DNA reads TGTGCCAGCTCCCTCATAAGGCAGGTTGACACTGAAGCTTTCTTT. It is translated as CASSLIRQVDTEAFF. The complete variable domain, with remaining parts taken from reference TRBV18 and TRBJ1-1, reads NAGVMQNPRHLVRRRGQEARLRCSPMKGHSHVYWYRQLPEEGLKFMVYLQKENIIDESGMPKERFSAEFPKEGPSILRIQQVVRGDSAAYFCASSLIRQVDTEAFFGQGTRLTVV.

The chain recombines TRBV28 with TRBJ1-3, with TRBD1 matching over 7 bases. V gave up 5 bases and J gave up 2 bases; unmatched junction bases: 6. The CDR3 spans 15 residues. Germline loops: CDR1 MDHEN, CDR2 SYDVKM. The CDR3 loop is CASSPSTGTGNTIYF. The CDR3 DNA reads as TGTGCCAGCAGTCCCTCGACAGGGACTGGAAACACCATATATTTT.

This clone was counted between two and nine times. The chain joins TRBV7-9 to TRBJ1-2; D gene unclear. The germline V and J ends were trimmed by 6 bases and 4 bases, with 18 bases remaining between them. This CDR3 has 15 residues. Germline loops: CDR1 SEHNR, CDR2 FQNEAQ (reference sequence). In DNA, the CDR3 is TGTGCCAGCAGTTTTTTCCTCGGGGTTACCTATGGCTACACCTTC. This codes for CASSFFLGVTYGYTF.

The V gene is TRBV6-5, the J gene TRBJ1-1, with no clear D. Germline V gives CDR1 MNHEY, CDR2 SVGAGI. V was trimmed by 7 bases and J by 5 bases, leaving 14 bases between them. This CDR3 has 13 amino acids. CDR3 residues: CASTNRPLTEAFF. The CDR3 bases are TGTGCCAGCACTAACCGCCCTTTAACTGAAGCTTTCTTT.

The chain joins TRBV29-1 to TRBJ2-7; tentative D call: TRBD2 (6 bases). Germline V lookup: CDR1 SQVTM, CDR2 ANQGSEA. The CDR3 sequence is 14 residues long. With 0 bases removed from V and 7 bases from J, the gap between germline ends came to 16 bases. The CDR3 sequence is CSVEDRGGMGEQYF. The CDR3 DNA is TGCAGCGTTGAAGATAGGGGCGGGATGGGTGAGCAGTACTTC.

V gene TRBV10-3 combines with J gene TRBJ2-1; 12 positions agree with TRBD2. CDR1 ENHRY and CDR2 SYGVKD come from the germline V gene. With 3 bases clipped from V and 4 bases from J, the junction kept 4 bases outside the gene matches. This CDR3 is 16 amino acids long. The CDR3 spells CAISELAGGGYNEQFF. For the CDR3, the DNA is TGTGCCATCAGTGAACTAGCGGGGGGCGGGTACAATGAGCAGTTCTTC.

The chain couples TRBV19 to TRBJ2-5, with D possibly being TRBD2 (5 bases). Deletions cut 3 bases from V and 5 bases from J, with 22 bases between. CDR3 size: 17 residues. CDR1 and CDR2 from the germline V gene are LNHDA and SQIVND (reference sequence). The CDR3, as DNA: TGTGCCAGTAGTATTTCGAAGCGAACTGCTTTAGCGGAGACCCAGTACTTC. Protein sequence: CASSISKRTALAETQYF.

This clone was seen a few times. The chain carries TRBV19 and TRBJ2-1; TRBD2 matches 13 bases. The CDR3 contains 16 residues. CDR1 and CDR2 from the germline V gene are LNHDA and SQIVND (reference sequence). V was pared by 4 bases and J by 8 bases, with 8 bases of the junction left unmatched. CDR3 in DNA: TGTGCCAGTAGTAGTAGTAGGACTAGCGGGAGCTATGAGCAGTTCTTC. Residues: CASSSSRTSGSYEQFF.

The chain uses TRBV7-3 and TRBJ2-6, with D perhaps matching TRBD1 (6 bases). This CDR3 has 16 residues. The V gene lost 1 base and the J gene lost 2 bases, with 9 bases spanning the gap. CDR1 is SGHTA, CDR2 FQGTGA, per germline. CDR3 in DNA: TGTGCCAGCAGCTTAAGGGCAGGGGCTGGGGCCAACGTCCTGACTTTC. Translated, it gives CASSLRAGAGANVLTF.

This rearrangement joins TRBV7-2 to TRBJ2-3, with 8 positions matching TRBD2. The J segment lost 4 bases and the V segment lost 5 bases, leaving 8 bases of the junction unmatched. Germline-derived CDR1 and CDR2 are SGHTA and FQGNSA. The CDR3 has 15 amino acids. CDR3 DNA: TGTGCCAGCAGCCCCATACGGGGGGGCGCAGATACGCAGTATTTT. As protein: CASSPIRGGADTQYF.

The V gene is TRBV6-6, the J gene TRBJ2-7; TRBD2 matches at 9 bases. CDR1 is MNHNY and CDR2 is SVGAGI in the germline V gene (reference sequence). CDR3 length: 15 residues. J gave up 5 bases and V 2 bases, and 7 bases lay outside the gene matches. The CDR3 sequence is CASSYGREGLHEQYF. CDR3 nucleotides: TGTGCCAGCAGTTACGGGCGGGAGGGCCTACACGAGCAGTACTTC.

The J gene is TRBJ2-1, the V gene TRBV5-4, with D maybe TRBD2 (6 bases). Deletions cut 1 base from V and 4 bases from J, with 12 bases between. CDR1 and CDR2 from the germline V gene are SGHNT and YYREEE (reference sequence). The CDR3 contains 15 residues. The CDR3 protein is CASSLSGTHYNEQFF. For the CDR3, the DNA is TGTGCCAGCAGCTTGTCCGGGACTCATTACAATGAGCAGTTCTTC.

This clone was seen more than once but under ten times. J is TRBJ2-2 and V is TRBV28, with no clear D. From germline, CDR1 is MDHEN and CDR2 SYDVKM. Between the trimmed V and J ends, which lost 3 bases and 2 bases, there was a span of 28 bases. The CDR3 is made up of 21 amino acids. The CDR3: CASSFFQVGRRTATNTGELFF. CDR3 sequence (DNA): TGTGCCAGCAGTTTTTTTCAAGTTGGGCGCCGCACAGCTACTAACACCGGGGAGCTGTTTTTT.

This sequence joins TRBV5-4 and TRBJ2-7; the D gene is possibly TRBD1 (5 bases). With 0 bases removed from V and 5 bases from J, the gap between germline ends came to 15 bases. Per germline, CDR1 SGHNT and CDR2 YYREEE (reference sequence). The CDR3 loop spans 15 amino acids. This CDR3 reads CASSLEGVQANEQYF. The CDR3 DNA reads as TGTGCCAGCAGCTTGGAGGGTGTACAGGCCAACGAGCAGTACTTC.

A few counts support this clone. CDR3 bases: TGTGCCAGCAGTGAAGGGACAGGTTTCTCGGCTGAAGCTTTCTTT. Its translation is CASSEGTGFSAEAFF. The rearrangement joins TRBV6-1 to TRBJ1-1; 7 bases are a match to TRBD1. Unmatched junction bases numbered 8, after V lost 1 base and J lost 6 bases. Germline CDR1 MNHNS, CDR2 SASEGT. CDR3 length equals 15 residues.

The sample holds one count of this clone. The genes are TRBV5-1 and TRBJ2-7; TRBD2 agrees at 11 bases. CDR3 size: 14 residues. The V gene's germline CDR1 is SGHRS and CDR2 YFSETQ. The V and J ends lost 4 bases and 5 bases, in that order; junction bases with no gene match: 5. DNA of the CDR3: TGCGCCAGCAGCGTCACTAGCGGGAGTCACGAGCAGTACTTC. This translates into CASSVTSGSHEQYF.

Comment on this clone: Distinct nucleotide sequences in the sample also encode this CDR3. The V and J genes are TRBV5-4 and TRBJ2-1, with 11 bases aligning to TRBD2. The junction had 10 bases not matched to a gene; V was cut back by 3 bases and J by 8 bases. This CDR3 has 16 residues. Germline lookup yields CDR1 SGHNT and CDR2 YYREEE (reference sequence). The CDR3 bases are TGTGCCAGCAGCTCAGCCCTAGCGGGGGGCGGGCATGAGCAGTTCTTC. This encodes CASSSALAGGGHEQFF.

This clone was detected only a few times. The chain couples TRBV5-4 to TRBJ2-7, with 8 bases lining up with TRBD2. The CDR3 loop spans 14 amino acids. CDR1 is SGHNT, CDR2 YYREEE, per germline (reference sequence). V was clipped by 4 bases and J by 6 bases; unmatched bases: 9. The CDR3 nucleotides are TGTGCCAGCAGCCCCACCGGGACTAGTCCCGAGCAGTACTTC. It codes for CASSPTGTSPEQYF.

This clone was counted only a few times. The rearrangement joins TRBV28 to TRBJ2-2; D is undetermined. This CDR3 has 16 amino acids. V lost 5 bases to trimming and J lost 0 bases, with 13 bases between them. The germline CDR1 and CDR2 sequences are MDHEN and SYDVKM. CDR3 loop: CASSPYSLANTGELFF. As DNA, the CDR3 is TGTGCCAGCAGTCCTTACAGTCTCGCGAACACCGGGGAGCTGTTTTTT.